In this sample, the clone carrying this T cell receptor beta chain turned up once. This record comes from a study of blood T cell repertoires in COVID-19. About the research overall: Samples taken during acute and convalescent COVID-19 were collected in the United States, Italy and Spain. The cDNA or gDNA used as material had been derived from T cells, B-cell-depleted T cells, or PBMCs.

Per the germline V gene, CDR1 is SGHRS and CDR2 is YFSETQ. This CDR3 is 18 amino acids long. V lost 0 bases and J 5 bases, leaving 20 bases between the germline ends. Original data processing: Amplified reference gene primers provided the basis for estimating nucleated cell counts. Data came from immunoSEQ multiplex PCR; TCRdb stores just in-frame clones and leaves some out. V and J calls and clone size are copied from that table; D and trimming were computed from the DNA. This sample has roughly 150,000 clones, with about 90% found just once. Sequencing was done on a sample of peripheral blood. The receptor was isolated from a man aged 55 to 69 with acute or convalescent COVID-19. V is TRBV5-1 and J is TRBJ2-2; possibly TRBD1 for D (5 bases). CDR3 nucleotide sequence: TGCGCCAGCAGCTTGGTTTCAGGGCAGGCCATCCAAACCGGGGAGCTGTTTTTT. The encoded protein is CASSLVSGQAIQTGELFF.